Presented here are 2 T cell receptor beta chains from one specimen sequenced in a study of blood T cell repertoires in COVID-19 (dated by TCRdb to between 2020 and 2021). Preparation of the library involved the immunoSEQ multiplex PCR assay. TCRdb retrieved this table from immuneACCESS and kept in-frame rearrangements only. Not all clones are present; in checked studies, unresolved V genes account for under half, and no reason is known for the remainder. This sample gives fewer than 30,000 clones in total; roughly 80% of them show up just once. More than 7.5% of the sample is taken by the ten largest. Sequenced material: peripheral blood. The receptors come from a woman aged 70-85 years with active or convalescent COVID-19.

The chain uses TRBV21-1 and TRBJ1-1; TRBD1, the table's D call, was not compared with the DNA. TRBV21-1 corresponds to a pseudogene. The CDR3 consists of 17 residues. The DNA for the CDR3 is TGTGCCAGCAGCAAATACGGGACAGGCCATGAAGACACTGAAGCTTTCTTT. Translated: CASSKYGTGHEDTEAFF.

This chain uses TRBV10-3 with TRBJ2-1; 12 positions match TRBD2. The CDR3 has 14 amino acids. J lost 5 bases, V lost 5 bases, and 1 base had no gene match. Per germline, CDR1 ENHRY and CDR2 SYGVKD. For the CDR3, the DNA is TGTGCCATCAGTCGGACTAGCGGGAACAATGAGCAGTTCTTC. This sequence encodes CAISRTSGNNEQFF.